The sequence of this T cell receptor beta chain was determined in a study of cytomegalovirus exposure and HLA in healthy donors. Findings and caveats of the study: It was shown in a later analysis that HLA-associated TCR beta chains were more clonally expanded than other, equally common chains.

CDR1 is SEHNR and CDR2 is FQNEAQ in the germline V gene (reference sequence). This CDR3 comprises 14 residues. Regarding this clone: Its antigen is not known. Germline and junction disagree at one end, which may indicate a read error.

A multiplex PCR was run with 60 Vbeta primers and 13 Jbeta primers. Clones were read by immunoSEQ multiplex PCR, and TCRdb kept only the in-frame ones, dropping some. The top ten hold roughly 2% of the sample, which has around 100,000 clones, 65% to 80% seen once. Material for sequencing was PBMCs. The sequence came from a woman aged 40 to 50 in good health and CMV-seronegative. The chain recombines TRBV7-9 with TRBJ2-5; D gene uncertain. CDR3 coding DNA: TGTTCCAGCAGCTTAGTCCCAGGTAGAGAGACCCAGTACTTC. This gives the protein CSSSLVPGRETQYF.